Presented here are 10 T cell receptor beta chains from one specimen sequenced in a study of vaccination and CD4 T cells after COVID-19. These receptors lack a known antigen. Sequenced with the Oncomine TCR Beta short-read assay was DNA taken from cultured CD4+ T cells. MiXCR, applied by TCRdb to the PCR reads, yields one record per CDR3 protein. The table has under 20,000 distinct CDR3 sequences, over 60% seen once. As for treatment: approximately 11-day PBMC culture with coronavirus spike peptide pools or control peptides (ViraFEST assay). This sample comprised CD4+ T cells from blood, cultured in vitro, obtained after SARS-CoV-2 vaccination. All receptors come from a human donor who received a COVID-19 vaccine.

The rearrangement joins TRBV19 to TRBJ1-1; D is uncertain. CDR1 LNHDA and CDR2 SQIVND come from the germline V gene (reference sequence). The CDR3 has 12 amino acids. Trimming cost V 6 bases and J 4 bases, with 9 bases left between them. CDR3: CASSTLGTEAFF. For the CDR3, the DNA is TGTGCCAGTAGCACCCTGGGCACTGAAGCTTTCTTT.

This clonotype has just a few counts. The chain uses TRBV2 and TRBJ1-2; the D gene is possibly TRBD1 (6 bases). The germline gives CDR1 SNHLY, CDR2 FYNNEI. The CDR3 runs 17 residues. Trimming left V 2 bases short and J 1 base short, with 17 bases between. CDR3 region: CASSELGRGSFNYGYTF. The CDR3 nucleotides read TGTGCCAGCAGTGAACTTGGCAGGGGTTCATTTAACTATGGCTACACCTTC.

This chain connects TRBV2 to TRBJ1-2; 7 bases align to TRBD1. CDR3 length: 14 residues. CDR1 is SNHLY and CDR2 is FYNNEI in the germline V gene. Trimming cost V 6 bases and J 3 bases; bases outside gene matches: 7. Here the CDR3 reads CASSQEGADYGYTF. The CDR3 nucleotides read TGTGCCAGCAGCCAGGAGGGGGCGGACTATGGCTACACCTTC.

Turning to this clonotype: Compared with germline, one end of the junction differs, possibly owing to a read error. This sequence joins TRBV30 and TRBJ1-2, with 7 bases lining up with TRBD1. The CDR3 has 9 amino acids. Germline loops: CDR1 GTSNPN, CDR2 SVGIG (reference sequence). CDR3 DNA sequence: TGTGCCGGCAAAGGGGGCTGCACCTTC. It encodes CAGKGGCTF.

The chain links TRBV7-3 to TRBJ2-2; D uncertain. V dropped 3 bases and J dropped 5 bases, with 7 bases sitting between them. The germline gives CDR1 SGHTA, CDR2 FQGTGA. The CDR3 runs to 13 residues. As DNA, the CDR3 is TGTGCCAGCAGCTTGGGCCGGACCGGGGAGCTGTTTTTT. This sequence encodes CASSLGRTGELFF.

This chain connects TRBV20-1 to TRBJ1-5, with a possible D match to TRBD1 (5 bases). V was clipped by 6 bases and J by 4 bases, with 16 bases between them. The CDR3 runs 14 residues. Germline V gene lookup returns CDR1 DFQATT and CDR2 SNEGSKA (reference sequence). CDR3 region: CSAVRAVSNQPQHF. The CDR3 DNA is TGCAGTGCCGTCAGGGCAGTAAGTAATCAGCCCCAGCATTTT.

CDR3 amino acids: CASSIAWKGHYGYTF. The DNA for the CDR3 is TGTGCCAGTAGTATCGCGTGGAAGGGGCACTATGGCTACACCTTC. The J gene is TRBJ1-2, the V gene TRBV19; tentatively, D is TRBD1 (5 bases). V was shortened by 3 bases and J by 3 bases, with 14 bases between the two germline ends. There are 15 residues in the CDR3. Germline CDR1 is LNHDA and CDR2 is SQIVND (reference sequence).

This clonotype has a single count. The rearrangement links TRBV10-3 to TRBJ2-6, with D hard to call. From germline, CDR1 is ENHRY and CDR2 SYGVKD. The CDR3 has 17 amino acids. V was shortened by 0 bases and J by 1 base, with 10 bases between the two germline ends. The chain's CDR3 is CAISESIWQSGANVLTF. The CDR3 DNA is TGTGCCATCAGTGAGTCGATTTGGCAGTCTGGGGCCAACGTCCTGACTTTC.

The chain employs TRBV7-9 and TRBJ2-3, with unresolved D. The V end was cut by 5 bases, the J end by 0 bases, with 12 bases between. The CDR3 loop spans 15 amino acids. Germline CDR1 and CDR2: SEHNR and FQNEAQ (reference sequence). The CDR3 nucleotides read TGTGCCAGCAGCGCTCGCGATCAGAGCACAGATACGCAGTATTTT. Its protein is CASSARDQSTDTQYF.

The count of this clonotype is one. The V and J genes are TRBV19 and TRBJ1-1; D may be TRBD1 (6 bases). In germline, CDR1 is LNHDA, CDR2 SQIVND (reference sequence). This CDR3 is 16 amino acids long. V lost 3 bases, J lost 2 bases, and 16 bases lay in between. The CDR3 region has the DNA TGTGCCAGTAGTATCGGGGCAGGGGACGGTAACACTGAAGCTTTCTTT. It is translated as CASSIGAGDGNTEAFF.